This is a list of T cell receptor beta chains from one sample in a study of T cells expressing NK-cell markers. TCRdb reprocessed the 5' RACE reads and stores each CDR3 protein as one record, lacking DNA. Its listing shows 300,000 to 500,000 distinct CDR3 sequences. Material: blood T cells: a sorted CD56 or NKG2C T cell subset, CD4+ or CD8+ T cells, or bulk PBMC T cells (not recorded which). These receptor sequences come from a woman aged 50 to 60 in good health. The CDR3 runs from the conserved cysteine through the conserved F or W. Clone size is given for some rows only: seen once, a few or many times, or a class if the clone is expanded.

v_call	clone_size	j_call	cdr3_aa
TRBV5-1	-	TRBJ1-4	CASSLSRGFNEKLFF
TRBV7-9	-	TRBJ2-2	CASIKSRNTGELFF
TRBV5-1	-	TRBJ1-4	CASSLRGVVTNEKLFF
TRBV5-1	-	TRBJ1-6	CASSFGHPYNSPLHF
TRBV6-1	-	TRBJ1-5	CASSEDLGGNQPQHF
TRBV5-4	-	TRBJ2-1	CASSYPLGTSGFGEQFF
TRBV5-1	-	TRBJ1-1	CASTRDRLTETEAFF
TRBV7-9	-	TRBJ2-2	CASSQPQGLTGELFF
TRBV5-1	-	TRBJ2-5	CASSPDRGFTQYF
TRBV5-5	-	TRBJ2-2	CASSLLIGELFF
TRBV12-3/TRBV12-4	-	TRBJ1-6	CASSTTENSPLHF
TRBV5-6	-	TRBJ2-1	CASSFNGLYNEQFF
TRBV30	-	TRBJ2-1	CAWSVFVFDKQFF
TRBV7-2	-	TRBJ2-1	CASSLVGGGKAFF
TRBV20-1	-	TRBJ2-2	CSARAAARDRGELFF
TRBV29-1	-	TRBJ2-7	CSVVAGRKPYEQYF
TRBV12-3/TRBV12-4	-	TRBJ2-3	CASSLRPAGWYSTDTQYF
TRBV5-1	-	TRBJ2-1	CASSLTGTADEQFF
TRBV12-3/TRBV12-4	-	TRBJ2-1	CASSFLGVAGVYNEQFF
TRBV11-2	-	TRBJ2-1	CASSPVTISSYNEQFF
TRBV5-1	-	TRBJ2-1	CASSLVGSGSFTYNEQFF
TRBV12-3/TRBV12-4	-	TRBJ1-5	CASTRTGEGKPQHF
TRBV24-1	-	TRBJ1-1	CATSDWFNTEAFF
TRBV7-9	medium-sized	TRBJ2-1	CASSLVLADYNEQFF
TRBV7-2	-	TRBJ2-1	CASSRVGSSYNEQFF
TRBV9	-	TRBJ2-7	CASSVVGSSYEQYF
TRBV20-1	-	TRBJ1-1	CSARRVNTEAFF
TRBV4-1	-	TRBJ1-5	CASSQVTGDQPQHF
TRBV12-3/TRBV12-4	-	TRBJ2-3	CASSWVAGENTDTQYF